A selection of T cell receptor beta chains follows, all from one sample in a study of T cells in Graves' hyperthyroidism and ophthalmopathy. Via MiXCR, TCRdb re-called the multiplex PCR reads, giving one row per CDR3 protein. The table lists hundreds of thousands of distinct CDR3 sequences, over 35% of them singletons. Material: blood. The origin of the receptors is a man between 18 and 35 years old with Graves' hyperthyroidism. Each CDR3 is given with its conserved first and last residue. D genes are given only for firm matches. Only part of the rows carry a size: once, few, many, or a class if the clone is expanded.

V,D,size,J,CDR3,DNA
TRBV5-1,.,many,TRBJ2-7,CASSLWAESYEQYF,TGCGCCAGCAGCTTGTGGGCAGAATCCTACGAGCAGTACTTC
TRBV9,.,.,TRBJ1-5,CASSTAEGGNQPQHF,TGTGCCAGCAGCACTGCAGAGGGTGGCAATCAGCCCCAGCATTTT
TRBV5-1,.,few,TRBJ2-7,CASSLEQGQIGQYF,TGCGCCAGCAGCTTGGAACAGGGTCAAATTGGGCAGTACTTC
TRBV6-5,TRBD2,.,TRBJ2-1,CASSSGGSRSSYNEQFF,TGTGCCAGCAGTTCGGGGGGGTCGCGGTCCTCCTACAATGAGCAGTTCTTC
TRBV2,.,many,TRBJ1-2,CASSVWENYGYTF,TGTGCCAGCAGTGTTTGGGAGAACTATGGCTACACCTTC
TRBV9,TRBD2,few,TRBJ2-2,CASSPSGVSTGELFF,TGTGCCAGCAGCCCTAGCGGGGTGTCCACCGGGGAGCTGTTTTTT
TRBV5-6,.,.,TRBJ1-4,CASSLAEGRYEKLFF,TGTGCCAGCAGCTTAGCAGAGGGTCGTTATGAAAAACTGTTTTTT
TRBV7-2,TRBD1,few,TRBJ1-4,CASSSGQGANEKLFF,TGTGCCAGCAGCTCAGGACAGGGTGCTAATGAAAAACTGTTTTTT
TRBV7-8,.,few,TRBJ2-2,CASSLYYRANTGELFF,TGTGCCAGCAGCTTATACTACAGGGCGAACACCGGGGAGCTGTTTTTT
TRBV19,TRBD1,.,TRBJ1-1,CASRGQSDTEAFF,TGTGCCAGTAGGGGACAGAGTGACACTGAAGCTTTCTTT
TRBV10-3,.,many,TRBJ1-1,CAIRQGRENTEAFF,TGTGCCATCAGGCAGGGCCGGGAGAACACTGAAGCTTTCTTT